This entry features one T cell receptor (beta chain) sequence. Its specificity is unknown. 13 Jbeta primers and 60 Vbeta primers were used for the PCR. Sequencing used immunoSEQ multiplex PCR; TCRdb keeps in-frame clones, though not all of them. The repertoire holds 100,000 to 150,000 clones, with 60% to 85% as singletons. These data are taken from a study of cytomegalovirus exposure and HLA in healthy donors. Whole-study context: Of roughly 360 genotyped donors, 81% grouped in the Caucasian-associated ancestry cluster. Overall study results and limits: In a later analysis, DRB1 alleles had the most associated TCRs; HLA-C alleles the fewest. The authors later linked a missense DCLRE1C variant to TCR beta V- and J-gene trimming.

CDR3 length: 14 residues. The V end lost 5 bases, the J end lost 3 bases, and 11 bases lay between the germline ends. The germline CDR1 and CDR2 sequences are SNHLY and FYNNEI. The rearrangement links TRBV2 to TRBJ1-5, with D possibly matching TRBD1 (6 bases). The sample consisted of PBMCs. This clonotype originated in a man between 50 and 59 years old in good health and CMV-seronegative. CDR3 amino acids: CASSQDSYNQPQHF. In DNA, the CDR3 is TGTGCCAGCAGTCAGGACAGCTACAATCAGCCCCAGCATTTT.